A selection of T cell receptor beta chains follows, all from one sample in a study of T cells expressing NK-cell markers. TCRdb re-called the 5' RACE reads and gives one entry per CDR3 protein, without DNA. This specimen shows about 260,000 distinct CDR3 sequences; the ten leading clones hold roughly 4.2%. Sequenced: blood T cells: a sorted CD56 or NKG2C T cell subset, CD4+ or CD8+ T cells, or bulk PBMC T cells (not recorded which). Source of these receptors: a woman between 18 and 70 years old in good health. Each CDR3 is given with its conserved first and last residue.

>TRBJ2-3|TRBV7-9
CASSLLVSGTGFTDTQYF
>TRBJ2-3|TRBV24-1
CATSVGSGGATDTQYF
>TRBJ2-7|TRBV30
CAWSYGGGAYEQYF
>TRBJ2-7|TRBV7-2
CASSPGRGRDEQYF
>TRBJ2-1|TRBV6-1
CASSAGRTEQFF
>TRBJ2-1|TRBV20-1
CSARGIGWRGWNEQFF
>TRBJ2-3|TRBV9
CASSVGVFVGVVDTQYF
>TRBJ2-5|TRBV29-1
CSVDRAAETQYF
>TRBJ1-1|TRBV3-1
CASSPTTTPEAFF
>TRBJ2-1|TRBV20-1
CSARDRGRPGVNEQFF
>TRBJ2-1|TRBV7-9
CASRPAGGPYNEQFF
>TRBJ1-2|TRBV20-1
CSARPRTDLGGYTF
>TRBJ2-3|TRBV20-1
CSALRSYSTDTQYF
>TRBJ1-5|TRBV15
CATSRDGRGSNQPQHF
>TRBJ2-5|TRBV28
CASRTASGSHQETQYF
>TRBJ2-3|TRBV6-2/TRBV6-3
CASSRRTSGADTQYF
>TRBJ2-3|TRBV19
CASRGSSTDTQYF
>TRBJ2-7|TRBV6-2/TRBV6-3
CASSYLGVGYEQYF
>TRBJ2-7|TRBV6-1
CASTEGGMAYEQYF
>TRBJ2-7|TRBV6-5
CASTDRDYEQYF
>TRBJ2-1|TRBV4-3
CASSQARSYNEQFF
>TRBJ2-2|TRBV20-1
CSAGGGPRAGELFF
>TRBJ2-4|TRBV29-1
CSVEFFGPVVENIQYF
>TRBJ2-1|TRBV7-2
CASSLWGGEQFF
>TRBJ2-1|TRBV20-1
CSATPLTNEQFF
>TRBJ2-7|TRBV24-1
CATSDATTTYEQYF
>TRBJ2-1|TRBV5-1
CASSYLGRSVGNEQFF
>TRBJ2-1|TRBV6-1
CASSEAYNEQFF
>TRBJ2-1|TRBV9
CASSATSGSYNEQFF
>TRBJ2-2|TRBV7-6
CASSLAIGTKGSTGELFF
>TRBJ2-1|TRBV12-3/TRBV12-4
CASTAPGSNEQFF
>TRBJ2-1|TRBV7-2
CASTPRGLSSYNEQFF